The rows below give T cell receptor beta chains drawn from one sample of a study of early T cells in non-severe SARS-CoV-2 infection. In TCRdb, the 5' RACE reads were re-called with MiXCR into one record per CDR3 protein. The sample has about 58,000 distinct CDR3 sequences, roughly 13% seen once. The sequenced sample consisted of whole blood. The receptors come from an adult who was a healthcare worker with PCR-confirmed SARS-CoV-2 infection or an uninfected control (not recorded which). CDR3s include the opening cysteine and the closing phenylalanine or tryptophan.

v_call | cdr3_aa
TRBV24-1 | CATSEGGAGKETQYF
TRBV12-3/TRBV12-4 | CASQRQADYEQYF
TRBV5-1 | CASSRRAGESEKLFF
TRBV10-3 | CAISDKYEQYF
TRBV20-1 | CSATARETTEAFF
TRBV29-1 | CSAVATEAFF
TRBV6-5 | CASRPGTGNTGELFF
TRBV28 | CASSLARGLNTEAFF
TRBV12-3/TRBV12-4 | CASSLDRGYEQFF
TRBV12-3/TRBV12-4 | CASSPVTYEQYF
TRBV12-3/TRBV12-4 | CASSLGLGFTEAFF
TRBV6-1 | CAIQWLATSTDTQYF
TRBV7-9 | CASTPWAGGPIYGYTF
TRBV29-1 | CSVAGNLAGGDGANVLTF
TRBV10-3 | CAISDRAGTEAFF
TRBV18 | CASSPRQGANEQFF
TRBV5-1 | CASSLSMRQGINEQYF
TRBV7-3 | CASSPSGGSSYEQYF
TRBV9 | CASSNPGGQYYNEQFF
TRBV19 | CASRNPRAEEQFF
TRBV21-1 | CARDRTVETQYF
TRBV6-6 | CASSYSIPPGGNTEAFF
TRBV11-2 | CASSPIPLGYYGYTF
TRBV19 | CASLWGTGGRNEQFF
TRBV11-3 | CASSLDPLRRGNNQPQHF
TRBV5-1 | CASSPTPGQGAGELFF
TRBV28 | CASKTGANYGYTF
TRBV7-3 | CASSMYQETQYF
TRBV6-6 | CASSTHRPGDTIYF
TRBV4-3 | CASSQAWGAKNIQYF
TRBV7-9 | CASRERTNTGELFF
TRBV6-2/TRBV6-3 | CASSYTRDTQYF
TRBV9 | CASSVFGDTNYGYTF
TRBV7-9 | CASSSSSGGSNQPQHF
TRBV29-1 | CSVEVVETQYF
TRBV5-1 | CASSLDLGNNSPLHF
TRBV18 | CASSEGQGMNTEAFF
TRBV6-1 | CASSGVSGISQPQHF
TRBV12-3/TRBV12-4 | CASSRDYEQYF
TRBV5-1 | CASRFGETQYF
TRBV6-6 | CASRTRRVPYEQYF
TRBV29-1 | CSVDGQGRNEQYF
TRBV19 | CASSIRRNTDTQYF
TRBV28 | CASTWTASSYEQYF
TRBV5-4 | CASSLLAGHTDTQYF
TRBV2 | CASREAQGAGELFF
TRBV27 | CASSAIINLSYEQYF
TRBV28 | CASSFPEVRYEQYF
TRBV20-1 | CSARNPLTRVHEQYF
TRBV5-6 | CASSLSGLNTEAFF
TRBV7-9 | CASSLELESTDTQYF
TRBV11-2 | CASSLLEVLSEQYF
TRBV3-1 | CASSHSGGGYTF
TRBV3-1 | CASSQDSAGNQPQHF
TRBV4-1 | CASSQGQGISSYNEQFF
TRBV29-1 | CSGQWGLAADEQYF
TRBV30 | CAWSVGEETQYF
TRBV6-6 | CASSTNLRTGHDYGYTF
TRBV24-1 | CATSEAGQNYGYTF
TRBV28 | CASSRQGTYGYTF